This TCR beta chain comes out of a study of blood T cell repertoires in COVID-19. On the study more broadly: Acute-phase and convalescent COVID-19 samples originated in the United States, Italy and Spain.

Clones were sequenced by immunoSEQ multiplex PCR, and TCRdb holds only the in-frame ones, with some missing. This table holds some 250,000 clones, around four fifths found once. Trimming removed 7 bases from V and 5 bases from J, with 11 bases in between. Germline assignment: CDR1 MNHEY and CDR2 SVGAGI. CDR3 size: 13 residues. This sequence was found in a woman aged 60-75 years with active or convalescent COVID-19. Sequencing was carried out using peripheral blood. The chain is built from TRBV6-5 and TRBJ1-4; the D is unclear. This CDR3 reads CASKESGNEKLFF. For the CDR3, the DNA is TGTGCCAGCAAGGAGTCGGGGAATGAAAAACTGTTTTTT.